The T cell receptor beta chain described here comes from a study of blood T cells in healthy people across ages. Background on the study: Through template switching, about one barcoded beta molecule was captured per two T cells, as measured in model experiments.

Healthy Caucasians from Russia aged about 6 to 90 served as donors. It was roughly 10 milliliters of peripheral blood that were drawn from each donor. Next came a second PCR, run for roughly 6 to 11 cycles, which used a sample-barcoded 5' primer along with a J-beta primer mix. A single record per CDR3 protein comes from TCRdb applying MiXCR to the 5' RACE reads. Among some 880,000 distinct CDR3 sequences, 35% to 40% were seen once, and the ten largest hold about an eighth. Of note for this clonotype: Its cognate antigen is unknown.

The germline CDR1 and CDR2 sequences are DFQATT and SNEGSKA (reference sequence). The ends lost 7 bases at V and 4 bases at J; junction bases unmatched: 5. The CDR3 runs 13 residues. Broader study findings: Donor CMV status was unknown, possibly confounding expanded clonotype changes.

The sequenced sample consisted of blood. The source is a man between 18 and 35 years old in good health. The chain employs TRBV20-1 and TRBJ1-4, with 8 bases that match TRBD1. CDR3 sequence: CSVPDRVNEKLFF. The CDR3 DNA reads TGCAGTGTACCGGACAGGGTTAATGAAAAACTGTTTTTT.